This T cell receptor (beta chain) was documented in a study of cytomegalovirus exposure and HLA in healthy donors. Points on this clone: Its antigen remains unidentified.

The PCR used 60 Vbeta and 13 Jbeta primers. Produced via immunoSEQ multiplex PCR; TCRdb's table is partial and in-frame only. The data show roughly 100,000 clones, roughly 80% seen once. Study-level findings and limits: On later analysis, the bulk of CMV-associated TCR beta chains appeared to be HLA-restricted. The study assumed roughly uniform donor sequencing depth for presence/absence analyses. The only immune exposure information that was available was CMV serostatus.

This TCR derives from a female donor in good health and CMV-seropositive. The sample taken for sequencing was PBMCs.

The CDR3 loop reads CASNLTQLYNEQFF. The CDR3 DNA sequence: TGTGCCAGCAACCTTACACAGCTTTACAATGAGCAGTTCTTC. The chain uses TRBV27 and TRBJ2-1; D uncertain. Trimming cost V 7 bases and J 4 bases, with 14 bases left between them. CDR1 is MNHEY and CDR2 is SMNVEV in the germline V gene (reference sequence). The CDR3 consists of 14 residues.